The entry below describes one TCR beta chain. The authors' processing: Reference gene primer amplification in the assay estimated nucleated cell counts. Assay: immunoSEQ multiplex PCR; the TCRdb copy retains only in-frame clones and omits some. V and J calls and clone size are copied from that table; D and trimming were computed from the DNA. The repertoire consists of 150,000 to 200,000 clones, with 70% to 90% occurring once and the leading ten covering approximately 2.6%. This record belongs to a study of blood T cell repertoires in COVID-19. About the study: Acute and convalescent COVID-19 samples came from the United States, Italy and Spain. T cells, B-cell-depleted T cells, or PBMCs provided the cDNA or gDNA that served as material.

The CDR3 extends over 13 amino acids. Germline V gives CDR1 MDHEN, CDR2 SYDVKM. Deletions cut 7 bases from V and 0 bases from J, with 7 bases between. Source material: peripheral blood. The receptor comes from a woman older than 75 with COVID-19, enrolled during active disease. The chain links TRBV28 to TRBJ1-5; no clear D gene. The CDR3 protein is CASNTNSNQPQHF. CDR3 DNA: TGTGCCAGCAACACAAATAGCAATCAGCCCCAGCATTTT.